Listed below are T cell receptor beta chains from one sample, sequenced in a study of T cells in Graves' hyperthyroidism and ophthalmopathy. TCRdb reanalysed the multiplex PCR reads using MiXCR and keeps one entry per CDR3 protein. The sample carries hundreds of thousands of distinct CDR3 sequences, 12% to 15% recorded once. Sequenced: blood. The receptor set was obtained from a woman aged 18 to 35 with Graves' hyperthyroidism. Both conserved end residues are part of each CDR3. D genes are given only for firm matches. Clone sizes are given selectively: once, few, many, or a class where the clone is expanded.

J | V | D | size | CDR3 | DNA
TRBJ2-1 | TRBV20-1 | - | many | CSARDTTGDRYNEQFF | TGCAGTGCTAGAGATACTACGGGAGACAGGTACAATGAGCAGTTCTTC
TRBJ1-2 | TRBV18 | - | - | CASSPVGEANYGYTF | TGTGCCAGCTCCCCAGTGGGTGAAGCTAACTATGGCTACACCTTC
TRBJ2-7 | TRBV7-9 | TRBD1 | - | CASSHRQGSSYEQYF | TGTGCCAGCAGCCACCGACAGGGAAGCTCCTACGAGCAGTACTTC
TRBJ1-1 | TRBV9 | - | many | CASSVEVNPMNTEAFF | TGTGCCAGCAGCGTAGAGGTGAACCCGATGAACACTGAAGCTTTCTTT
TRBJ2-5 | TRBV24-1 | - | few | CATSGTRGLQETQYF | TGTGCCACCAGTGGGACGAGGGGCCTCCAAGAGACCCAGTACTTC
TRBJ2-1 | TRBV20-1 | - | - | CSANYYNEQFF | TGCAGTGCTAACTACTACAATGAGCAGTTCTTC
TRBJ2-6 | TRBV13 | TRBD2 | few | CASSSLAVFSGANVLTF | TGTGCCAGCAGCTCCCTAGCGGTATTCTCTGGGGCCAACGTCCTGACTTTC
TRBJ2-2 | TRBV28 | - | many | CASRTASRDTGELFF | TGTGCCAGCAGAACAGCCTCCAGGGACACCGGGGAGCTGTTTTTT
TRBJ2-5 | TRBV27 | - | few | CARDGFQETQYF | TGTGCCAGAGACGGATTTCAAGAGACCCAGTACTTC
TRBJ1-5 | TRBV4-1 | TRBD1 | few | CASSQNGQGVINQPQHF | TGCGCCAGCAGCCAAAACGGACAGGGGGTGATTAATCAGCCCCAGCATTTT
TRBJ1-5 | TRBV30 | - | few | CAWSWGSNQPQHF | TGTGCCTGGAGTTGGGGTAGCAATCAGCCCCAGCATTTT
TRBJ2-7 | TRBV29-1 | TRBD1 | - | CSVGTGWFGEQYF | TGCAGCGTAGGGACAGGTTGGTTCGGGGAGCAGTACTTC
TRBJ2-1 | TRBV12-3/TRBV12-4 | - | many | CASSLYTTVFSYNEQFF | TGTGCCAGCAGTTTATATACTACTGTTTTCTCCTACAATGAGCAGTTCTTC
TRBJ2-7 | TRBV20-1 | - | many | CSARERHTASYEQYF | TGCAGTGCTAGAGAACGGCATACCGCGTCCTACGAGCAGTACTTC
TRBJ2-1 | TRBV20-1 | - | many | CSAAGPGEQFF | TGCAGTGCCGCCGGGCCGGGGGAGCAGTTCTTC
TRBJ1-2 | TRBV20-1 | TRBD1 | - | CSTYDRGGYGYTF | TGCAGTACATACGACAGGGGGGGCTATGGCTACACCTTC
TRBJ1-1 | TRBV6-2/TRBV6-3 | - | - | CASSYFSLFEAFF | TGTGCCAGCAGTTACTTCAGTCTCTTTGAAGCTTTCTTT
TRBJ1-1 | TRBV7-9 | - | - | CASIPPTGTEAFF | TGTGCCAGCATCCCTCCGACCGGCACTGAAGCTTTCTTT
TRBJ2-5 | TRBV7-9 | TRBD2 | many | CASRYWTSGQETQYF | TGTGCCAGCAGATACTGGACTAGCGGCCAAGAGACCCAGTACTTC
TRBJ1-3 | TRBV19 | - | few | CASSISGFGEERNTIYF | TGTGCCAGTAGTATATCGGGTTTCGGGGAGGAGAGAAACACCATATATTTT
TRBJ1-6 | TRBV18 | - | - | CASSPTSRQAGSPLYF | TGTGCCAGCTCACCCACATCCCGACAGGCGGGATCACCCCTCTACTTT
TRBJ2-1 | TRBV7-2 | TRBD2 | - | CASSLVAGVSPYDEQFF | TGTGCCAGCAGCTTAGTGGCGGGGGTAAGCCCCTACGATGAGCAGTTCTTC
TRBJ1-3 | TRBV7-9 | - | many | CASSVMSGTSGNTIYF | TGTGCCAGCAGCGTAATGTCCGGGACATCAGGAAACACCATATATTTT
TRBJ1-2 | TRBV20-1 | - | few | CSATGNGYTF | TGCAGTGCTACAGGGAATGGCTACACCTTC
TRBJ2-1 | TRBV20-1 | - | many | CSAYRDEQFF | TGCAGTGCGTATAGGGATGAGCAGTTCTTC
TRBJ2-7 | TRBV20-1 | TRBD1 | many | CSARDRTGITYEQYF | TGCAGTGCTAGAGATCGGACAGGGATAACCTACGAGCAGTACTTC
TRBJ2-1 | TRBV11-1 | TRBD2 | many | CASSLALAGEFIFYNEQFF | TGTGCCAGCAGCTTAGCGCTGGCGGGAGAGTTTATTTTCTACAATGAGCAGTTCTTC
TRBJ1-3 | TRBV19 | - | few | CASSIVPRRGSGNTIYF | TGTGCCAGTAGTATAGTTCCCAGGCGCGGCTCTGGAAACACCATATATTTT
TRBJ2-7 | TRBV28 | - | many | CASSLFYIRPYEQYF | TGTGCCAGCAGTTTATTTTACATTCGGCCCTACGAGCAGTACTTC
TRBJ2-1 | TRBV11-2 | - | few | CASSHPGVSYNEQFF | TGTGCCAGCAGCCACCCGGGAGTATCCTACAATGAGCAGTTCTTC
TRBJ2-1 | TRBV7-9 | - | many | CASSLGTYSYNEQFF | TGTGCCAGCAGCTTAGGAACTTACTCCTACAATGAGCAGTTCTTC
TRBJ1-2 | TRBV3-1 | - | - | CASSPHWGDYGYTF | TGTGCCAGCAGCCCTCACTGGGGGGACTATGGCTACACCTTC
TRBJ2-5 | TRBV30 | - | many | CAWRGGWETQYF | TGTGCCTGGAGGGGGGGATGGGAGACCCAGTACTTC
TRBJ2-1 | TRBV5-1 | - | - | CASSLWVVGYNEQFF | TGCGCCAGCAGCTTGTGGGTGGTCGGCTACAATGAGCAGTTCTTC
TRBJ2-3 | TRBV7-3 | TRBD2 | - | CASSLTSGRPDTQYF | TGTGCCAGCAGCTTAACAAGCGGGAGGCCAGATACGCAGTATTTT
TRBJ2-2 | TRBV20-1 | - | many | CSASHRVGAGELFF | TGCAGTGCTAGCCACAGGGTGGGCGCCGGGGAGCTGTTTTTT
TRBJ2-1 | TRBV11-2 | - | many | CASSLSGARFF | TGTGCCAGCAGCCTCTCAGGAGCACGGTTCTTC
TRBJ2-2 | TRBV12-3/TRBV12-4 | TRBD2 | many | CASALAGGGANTGELFF | TGTGCCAGCGCACTAGCGGGAGGGGGAGCGAACACCGGGGAGCTGTTTTTT
TRBJ1-1 | TRBV10-3 | - | few | CAISEHRQPPEAFF | TGTGCCATCAGTGAGCACCGACAGCCGCCTGAAGCTTTCTTT
TRBJ1-2 | TRBV29-1 | - | - | CSVEVPSVTF | TGCAGCGTTGAGGTACCATCGGTCACCTTC
TRBJ1-1 | TRBV6-1 | TRBD1 | - | CASSPIDQGVLNTEAFF | TGTGCCAGCAGCCCTATCGACCAGGGGGTGCTGAACACTGAAGCTTTCTTT
TRBJ2-5 | TRBV7-9 | - | many | CASSVDSLNF | TGTGCCAGCAGCGTGGACAGCCTAAACTTC
TRBJ2-1 | TRBV29-1 | TRBD2 | few | CSGRTSGRALEQFF | TGCAGCGGGAGGACTAGCGGGAGGGCCTTAGAGCAGTTCTTC
TRBJ2-6 | TRBV28 | TRBD2 | few | CASKGGAANVLTF | TGTGCCAGCAAGGGAGGGGCCGCCAACGTCCTGACTTTC
TRBJ1-1 | TRBV3-1 | - | few | CASSASWITEAFF | TGTGCCAGCAGCGCGTCGTGGATCACTGAAGCTTTCTTT
TRBJ2-1 | TRBV7-8 | - | - | CASSPFASSRGDNEQFF | TGTGCCAGCAGCCCATTCGCCTCTAGCCGGGGTGACAATGAGCAGTTCTTC
TRBJ1-2 | TRBV27 | - | few | CASSSLQGANYGYTF | TGTGCCAGCAGTTCCTTACAGGGAGCTAACTATGGCTACACCTTC
TRBJ2-7 | TRBV6-1 | - | - | CASSSTLERSYEQYF | TGTGCCAGCAGTAGCACTTTGGAGCGGTCCTACGAGCAGTACTTC
TRBJ1-5 | TRBV7-9 | - | many | CASSLVEGGNQPQHF | TGTGCCAGCAGCTTAGTTGAAGGTGGCAATCAGCCCCAGCATTTT
TRBJ2-5 | TRBV12-3/TRBV12-4 | - | - | CASSFFVGDAETQYF | TGTGCCAGCAGTTTTTTCGTGGGAGACGCCGAGACCCAGTACTTC
TRBJ1-3 | TRBV28 | TRBD1 | few | CASSGRDRSSGNTIYF | TGTGCCAGCAGTGGAAGGGACAGAAGCTCTGGAAACACCATATATTTT